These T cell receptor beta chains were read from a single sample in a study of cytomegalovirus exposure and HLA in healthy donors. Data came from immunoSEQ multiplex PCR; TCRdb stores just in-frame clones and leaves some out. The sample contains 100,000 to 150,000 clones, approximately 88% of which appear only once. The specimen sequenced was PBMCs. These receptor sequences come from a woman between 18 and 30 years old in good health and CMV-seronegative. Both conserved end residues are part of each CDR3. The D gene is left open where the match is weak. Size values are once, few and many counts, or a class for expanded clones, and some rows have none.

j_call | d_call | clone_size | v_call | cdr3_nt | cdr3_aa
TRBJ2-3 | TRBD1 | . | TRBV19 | TGTGCCAGTAGTTTTCGGACAGGGGCCACAGATACGCAGTATTTT | CASSFRTGATDTQYF
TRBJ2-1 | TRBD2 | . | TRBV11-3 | TGTGCCAGCAGCTCCAGAGGTAGCGGGTTATTCCATGAGCAGTTCTTC | CASSSRGSGLFHEQFF
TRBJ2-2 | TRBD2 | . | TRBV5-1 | TGCGCCAGCAGCTTGGTCGCGGGGGTGGCCGGGGAGCTGTTTTTT | CASSLVAGVAGELFF
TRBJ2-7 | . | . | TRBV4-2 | TGTGCCAGCAGCCAGAACCCCTCCCCACAGCTAGGAGGAGCCTACGAGCAGTACTTC | CASSQNPSPQLGGAYEQYF
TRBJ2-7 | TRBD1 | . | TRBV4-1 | TGCGCCAGCAGCCAAGGACAGGGGGCTTACGAGCAGTACTTC | CASSQGQGAYEQYF
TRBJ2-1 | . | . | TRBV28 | TGTGCCAGCAGTTTAACTCCCTACAATGAGCAGTTCTTC | CASSLTPYNEQFF
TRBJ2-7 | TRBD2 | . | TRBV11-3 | TGTGCCAGCAGCTCGGCGGGAGGGTCCTACGAGCAGTACTTC | CASSSAGGSYEQYF
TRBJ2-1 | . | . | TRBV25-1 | TGTGCCAGCAGTGAGGGTAGTAGTAGCGATGAGCAGTTCTTC | CASSEGSSSDEQFF
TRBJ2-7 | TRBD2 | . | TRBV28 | TGTGCCAGCACCCCGGGGGGGGAGCAGTACTTC | CASTPGGEQYF
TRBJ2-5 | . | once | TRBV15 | TGTGCCACCCGAAACATCAGGGAGACCCAGTACTTC | CATRNIRETQYF
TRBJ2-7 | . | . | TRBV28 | TGTGCCAGCAGTGCCCAATTGGCGGCCTCCTACGAGCAGTACTTC | CASSAQLAASYEQYF
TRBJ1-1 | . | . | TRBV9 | TGTGCCAGCAGCGTCGGAGGGGCGAGAGGGAACACTGAAGCTTTCTTT | CASSVGGARGNTEAFF
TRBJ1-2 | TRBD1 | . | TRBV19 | TGTGCCAGTAGATTACTACAGGGGGCGCGGGGCTACACCTTC | CASRLLQGARGYTF
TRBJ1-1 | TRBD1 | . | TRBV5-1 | TGCGCCAGCAGCTTCCGACAGGGGAGCACTGAAGCTTTCTTT | CASSFRQGSTEAFF
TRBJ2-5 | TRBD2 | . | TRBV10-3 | TGTGCCATCAGTGTAGCGGGAGACGAGACCCAGTACTTC | CAISVAGDETQYF
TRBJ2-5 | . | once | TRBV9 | TGTGCCAGCAGCGTAGCACCTGGCCGGGGAGAGACCCAGTACTTC | CASSVAPGRGETQYF
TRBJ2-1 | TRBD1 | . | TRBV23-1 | TGCGCCAGCAGTCCCCCCAGGGACAGGGGGTACAATGAGCAGTTCTTC | CASSPPRDRGYNEQFF
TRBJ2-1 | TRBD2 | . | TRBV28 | TGTGCCAGCAGGCGTGGGACTAGCGACAATGAGCAGTTCTTC | CASRRGTSDNEQFF
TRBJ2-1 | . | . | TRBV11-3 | TGTGCCAGCAGCTCTCCCCCAGCAGGGAATGAGCAGTTCTTC | CASSSPPAGNEQFF
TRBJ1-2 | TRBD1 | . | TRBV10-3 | TGTGCCATCAGTGAGCAAACCGGGGACAGTGGCTATGGCTACACCTTC | CAISEQTGDSGYGYTF
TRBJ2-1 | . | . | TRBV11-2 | TGTGCCAGCAGCTTAGCGGGGGTGGGGAATGAGCAGTTCTTC | CASSLAGVGNEQFF
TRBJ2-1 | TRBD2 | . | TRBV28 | TGTGCCATCTCGACTAGCGGGGACAATGAGCAGTTCTTC | CAISTSGDNEQFF
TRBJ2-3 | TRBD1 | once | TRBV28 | TGTGCCAGCAGGGAGACAGGGGGAAAAGAAGATACGCAGTATTTT | CASRETGGKEDTQYF
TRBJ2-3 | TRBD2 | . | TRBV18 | TGTGCCAGCTCACCTTGGACTAGCGATGAAGATACGCAGTATTTT | CASSPWTSDEDTQYF
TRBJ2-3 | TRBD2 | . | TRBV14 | TGTGCCAGCAGCCTTCTAGCGGGAGGTTCCACAGATACGCAGTATTTT | CASSLLAGGSTDTQYF
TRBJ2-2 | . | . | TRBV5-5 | TGTGCCAGCAGCTTGTCCGAAAGAGGCACCGGGGAGCTGTTTTTT | CASSLSERGTGELFF
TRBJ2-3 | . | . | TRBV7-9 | TGTGCCAGCAGCTTAAACGTCGGGATAGATACGCAGTATTTT | CASSLNVGIDTQYF
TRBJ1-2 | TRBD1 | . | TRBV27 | TGTGCCAGCAGTCCAGGGACAGGGGTTTACTATGGCTACACCTTC | CASSPGTGVYYGYTF
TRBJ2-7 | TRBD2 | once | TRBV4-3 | TGCGCCAGCAGCCAAGTCCCTAAGCGGGAGACCTACGAGCAGTACTTC | CASSQVPKRETYEQYF
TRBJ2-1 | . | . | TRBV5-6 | TGTGCCAGCAGCTCGGGGTTTCGGGGTGAGCAGTTCTTC | CASSSGFRGEQFF
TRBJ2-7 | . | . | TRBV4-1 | TGCGCCAGCAGCCAAGATTCGCGCTACGAGCAGTACTTC | CASSQDSRYEQYF
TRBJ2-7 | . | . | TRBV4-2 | TGTGCCAGCAGCCAAGAAAGTTCGGGGAGCTCCTACGAGCAGTACTTC | CASSQESSGSSYEQYF
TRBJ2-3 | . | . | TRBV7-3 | TGTGCCAGCAGCCTTCTGAGCACAGATACGCAGTATTTT | CASSLLSTDTQYF
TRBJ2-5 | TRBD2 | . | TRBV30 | TGTGCCTGGAGTGGACTAGCTCCTGAGACCCAGTACTTC | CAWSGLAPETQYF
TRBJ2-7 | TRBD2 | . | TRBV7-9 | TGTGCCAGCAGCTTAGCAGCTAGCGGGACTTACGAGCAGTACTTC | CASSLAASGTYEQYF
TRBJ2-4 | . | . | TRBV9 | TGTGCCAGCAGCCCTTCGAGAGGCAAAAACATTCAGTACTTC | CASSPSRGKNIQYF
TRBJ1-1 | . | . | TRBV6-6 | TGTGCCAGCCAGGGGTCCGGCCGGACTGAAGCTTTCTTT | CASQGSGRTEAFF
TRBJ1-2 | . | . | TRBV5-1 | TGCGCCAGCAGCCCCTCTGGGGGGGCAGGTGGCTACACCTTC | CASSPSGGAGGYTF
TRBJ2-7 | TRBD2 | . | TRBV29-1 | TGCAGCGTTGAAATGGCGGGAGTATTAGGGACCTACGAGCAGTACTTC | CSVEMAGVLGTYEQYF
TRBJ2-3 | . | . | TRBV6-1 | TGTGCCAGCAGGGAATGGGTACAGGGCGGGGATACGCAGTATTTT | CASREWVQGGDTQYF
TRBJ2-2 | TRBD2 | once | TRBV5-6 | TGTGCCAGCAGCTTGTTCGGCGGGGGGAACACCGGGGAGCTGTTTTTT | CASSLFGGGNTGELFF
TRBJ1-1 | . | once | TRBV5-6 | TGTGCCAGCAGCTTTGTTTCACGTATAGCCAAGAACACTGAAGCTTTCTTT | CASSFVSRIAKNTEAFF
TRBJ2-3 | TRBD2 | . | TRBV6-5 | TGTGCCAGCAGTTCCCCCGGGGGGGTGGGAGATACGCAGTATTTT | CASSSPGGVGDTQYF
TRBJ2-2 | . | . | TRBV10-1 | TGCGCCAGCAGTGAGTCTGGGTGGGAGCTTAACACCGGGGAGCTGTTTTTT | CASSESGWELNTGELFF
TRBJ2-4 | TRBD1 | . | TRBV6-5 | TGTGCCAGCAGTTACGGGACAGGACTAGCCAAAAACATTCAGTACTTC | CASSYGTGLAKNIQYF
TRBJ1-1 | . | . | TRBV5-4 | TGTGCCAGCAGCTCAGGAACGAACACTGAAGCTTTCTTT | CASSSGTNTEAFF
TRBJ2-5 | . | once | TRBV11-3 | TGTGCCAGCAGCTTAATGGTCACCCCCGAGTCAGAGACCCAGTACTTC | CASSLMVTPESETQYF
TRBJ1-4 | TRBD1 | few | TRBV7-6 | TGTGCCAGCAGCTCTCCGGGACAGGGTGAAAAACTGTTTTTT | CASSSPGQGEKLFF
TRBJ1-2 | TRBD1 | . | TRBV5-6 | TGTGCCAGCAGCCCGGAGGCAGGGGGAGGCTACACCTTC | CASSPEAGGGYTF
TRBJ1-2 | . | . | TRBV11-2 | TGTGCCAGCTCTTGGGAGGCGAACTATGGCTACACCTTC | CASSWEANYGYTF
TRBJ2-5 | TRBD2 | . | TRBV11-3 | TGTGCCAGAATTACAGCGGGAGCGGAGACCCAGTACTTC | CARITAGAETQYF
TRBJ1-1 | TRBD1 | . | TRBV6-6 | TGTGCCAGCCGGAGCCCCTACAGGGGAAACACTGAAGCTTTCTTT | CASRSPYRGNTEAFF
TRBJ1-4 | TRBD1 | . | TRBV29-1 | TGCAGCGTTCATGACGGGACAGGGGAGGAAAAACTGTTTTTT | CSVHDGTGEEKLFF
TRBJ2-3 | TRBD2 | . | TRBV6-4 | TGTGCCAGCAGTGAGGGAGCGGGAGCCAGCACAGATACGCAGTATTTT | CASSEGAGASTDTQYF
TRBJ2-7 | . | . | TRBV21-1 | TGTGCCAGCAGCAAAGACCACCAGGGCGTAAGGGACAACTACGAGCAGTACTTC | CASSKDHQGVRDNYEQYF